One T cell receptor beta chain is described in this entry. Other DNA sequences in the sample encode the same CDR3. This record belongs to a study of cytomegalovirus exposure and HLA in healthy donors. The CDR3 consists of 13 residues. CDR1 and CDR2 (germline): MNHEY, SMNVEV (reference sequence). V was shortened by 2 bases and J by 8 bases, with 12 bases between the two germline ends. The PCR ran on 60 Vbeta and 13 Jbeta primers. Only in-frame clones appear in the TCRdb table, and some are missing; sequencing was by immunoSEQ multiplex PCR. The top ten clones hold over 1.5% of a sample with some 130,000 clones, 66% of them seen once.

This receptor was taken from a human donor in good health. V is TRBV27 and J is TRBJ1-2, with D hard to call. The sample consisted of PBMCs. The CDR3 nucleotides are TGTGCCAGCAGTTTAGCGGGATTGGGCGGCTACACCTTC. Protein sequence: CASSLAGLGGYTF.